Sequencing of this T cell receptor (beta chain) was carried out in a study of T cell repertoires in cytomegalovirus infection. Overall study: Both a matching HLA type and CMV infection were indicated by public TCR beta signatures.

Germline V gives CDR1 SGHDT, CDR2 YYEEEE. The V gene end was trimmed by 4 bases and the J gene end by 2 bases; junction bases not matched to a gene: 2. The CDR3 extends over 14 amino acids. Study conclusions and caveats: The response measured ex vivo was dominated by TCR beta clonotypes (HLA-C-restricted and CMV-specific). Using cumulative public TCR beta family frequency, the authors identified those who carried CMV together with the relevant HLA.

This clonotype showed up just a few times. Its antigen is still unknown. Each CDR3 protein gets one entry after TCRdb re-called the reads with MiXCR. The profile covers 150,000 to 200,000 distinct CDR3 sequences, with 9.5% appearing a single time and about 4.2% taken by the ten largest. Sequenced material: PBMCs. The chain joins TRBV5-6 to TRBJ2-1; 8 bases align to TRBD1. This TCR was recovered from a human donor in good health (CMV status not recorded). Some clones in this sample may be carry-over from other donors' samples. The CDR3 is CASSRQGTYNEQFF. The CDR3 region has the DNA TGTGCCAGCAGCCGACAGGGGACCTACAATGAGCAGTTCTTC.